A selection of T cell receptor beta chains follows, all from one sample in a study of response to subunit inactivated influenza vaccine. TCRdb reprocessed the RT-PCR reads via MiXCR and lists one record per CDR3 protein. Of some 550,000 distinct CDR3 sequences in the sample, roughly 25% were seen once. The data also belong to a second study, concerning T cells expressing NK-cell markers.

The specimen comprised CD4+ T cells sorted from PBMCs, sampled 12 days after vaccination. The receptors originated from a man aged 50-59 years who received an inactivated influenza vaccine. Both conserved end residues are part of each CDR3. Each record gives: D gene, V gene, clone size, J gene, CDR3 protein, CDR3 DNA. A D gene is named only where the DNA matches it firmly. The size field is filled for only some rows; it gives once, few, many or a size class.

d_gene: TRBD2; v_gene: TRBV7-2; abundance: NA; j_gene: TRBJ2-7; CDR3aa: CASNVVAGGGYEQYF; CDR3nt: TGTGCCAGCAACGTCGTAGCGGGAGGCGGCTACGAGCAGTACTTC
d_gene: TRBD2; v_gene: TRBV7-2; abundance: many; j_gene: TRBJ2-3; CDR3aa: CASSRLAGAADTQYF; CDR3nt: TGTGCCAGCAGCAGACTAGCGGGAGCAGCAGATACGCAGTATTTT
d_gene: TRBD2; v_gene: TRBV5-1; abundance: few; j_gene: TRBJ2-1; CDR3aa: CASSLALAGVYEQFF; CDR3nt: TGCGCCAGCAGCTTGGCACTAGCGGGAGTGTATGAGCAGTTCTTC
d_gene: TRBD1; v_gene: TRBV28; abundance: NA; j_gene: TRBJ1-4; CDR3aa: CASSLTGQGDEKLFF; CDR3nt: TGTGCCAGCAGCCTTACGGGACAGGGGGATGAAAAACTGTTTTTT
d_gene: TRBD2; v_gene: TRBV7-3; abundance: few; j_gene: TRBJ2-5; CDR3aa: CASSQRGLAGETQYF; CDR3nt: TGTGCCAGCAGCCAAAGGGGACTAGCGGGAGAGACCCAGTACTTC
d_gene: NA; v_gene: TRBV6-5; abundance: NA; j_gene: TRBJ2-2; CDR3aa: CASSANTGELFF; CDR3nt: TGTGCCAGCAGTGCGAACACCGGGGAGCTGTTTTTT
d_gene: TRBD1; v_gene: TRBV7-2; abundance: many; j_gene: TRBJ1-2; CDR3aa: CASSLTVTGGRYGYTF; CDR3nt: TGTGCCAGCAGCTTAACCGTTACAGGGGGAAGATATGGCTACACCTTC
d_gene: NA; v_gene: TRBV20-1; abundance: NA; j_gene: TRBJ1-1; CDR3aa: CSARPPGGYTEAFF; CDR3nt: TGCAGTGCTAGACCGCCTGGGGGTTACACTGAAGCTTTCTTT
d_gene: NA; v_gene: TRBV7-2; abundance: NA; j_gene: TRBJ1-4; CDR3aa: CASSEASGHGEKLFF; CDR3nt: TGTGCCAGCAGCGAAGCTTCAGGGCACGGTGAAAAACTGTTTTTT
d_gene: NA; v_gene: TRBV20-1; abundance: few; j_gene: TRBJ2-2; CDR3aa: CSALEGPNTGELFF; CDR3nt: TGCAGTGCCCTCGAGGGCCCGAACACCGGGGAGCTGTTTTTT
d_gene: NA; v_gene: TRBV18; abundance: few; j_gene: TRBJ2-1; CDR3aa: CASSSSYSGMGYNEQFF; CDR3nt: TGTGCCAGCTCATCTTCCTATAGCGGAATGGGGTACAATGAGCAGTTCTTC
d_gene: NA; v_gene: TRBV5-1; abundance: many; j_gene: TRBJ2-7; CDR3aa: CASSGGLDEQYF; CDR3nt: TGCGCCAGCAGCGGGGGACTTGACGAGCAGTACTTC
d_gene: NA; v_gene: TRBV18; abundance: NA; j_gene: TRBJ1-5; CDR3aa: CASSPRGGEYQPQHF; CDR3nt: TGTGCCAGCTCCCCCCGGGGAGGGGAGTATCAGCCCCAGCATTTT
d_gene: NA; v_gene: TRBV7-7; abundance: few; j_gene: TRBJ2-5; CDR3aa: CASSLMGSQETQYF; CDR3nt: TGTGCTAGCAGCTTAATGGGGAGCCAAGAGACCCAGTACTTC
d_gene: NA; v_gene: TRBV12-3/TRBV12-4; abundance: NA; j_gene: TRBJ2-1; CDR3aa: CASSFRPDNEQFF; CDR3nt: TGTGCCAGCAGTTTCCGTCCAGACAATGAGCAGTTCTTC
d_gene: NA; v_gene: TRBV29-1; abundance: many; j_gene: TRBJ1-2; CDR3aa: CSVGTSGATLSGYTF; CDR3nt: TGCAGCGTTGGGACTTCAGGGGCGACTCTTTCCGGCTACACCTTC
d_gene: NA; v_gene: TRBV28; abundance: few; j_gene: TRBJ2-2; CDR3aa: CASSSGGLRTGELFF; CDR3nt: TGTGCCAGCAGCTCGGGGGGCCTCAGGACCGGGGAGCTGTTTTTT
d_gene: TRBD1; v_gene: TRBV29-1; abundance: few; j_gene: TRBJ2-7; CDR3aa: CSVERRNRQGLYEQYF; CDR3nt: TGCAGCGTCGAAAGGAGGAATCGACAGGGCCTTTACGAGCAGTACTTC
d_gene: NA; v_gene: TRBV5-1; abundance: NA; j_gene: TRBJ2-2; CDR3aa: CASSGGHTANTGELFF; CDR3nt: TGCGCCAGCAGCGGGGGACACACCGCGAACACCGGGGAGCTGTTTTTT
d_gene: NA; v_gene: TRBV12-5; abundance: NA; j_gene: TRBJ2-3; CDR3aa: CASGPSGGDTQYF; CDR3nt: TGTGCTAGTGGTCCGAGTGGGGGAGATACGCAGTATTTT
d_gene: TRBD1; v_gene: TRBV12-3/TRBV12-4; abundance: many; j_gene: TRBJ2-5; CDR3aa: CASSFQGARETQYF; CDR3nt: TGTGCCAGCAGTTTCCAGGGGGCGAGGGAGACCCAGTACTTC
d_gene: TRBD2; v_gene: TRBV7-6; abundance: few; j_gene: TRBJ2-3; CDR3aa: CASSSEGSGGIDTQYF; CDR3nt: TGTGCCAGCAGCTCCGAGGGTAGCGGGGGAATAGATACGCAGTATTTT
d_gene: NA; v_gene: TRBV30; abundance: few; j_gene: TRBJ2-1; CDR3aa: CAWSGSLGEQFF; CDR3nt: TGTGCCTGGAGTGGGAGCCTCGGTGAGCAGTTCTTC
d_gene: TRBD2; v_gene: TRBV27; abundance: NA; j_gene: TRBJ2-7; CDR3aa: CASSLDPSGKYEQYF; CDR3nt: TGTGCCAGCAGTTTGGACCCTAGCGGGAAGTACGAGCAGTACTTC
d_gene: NA; v_gene: TRBV7-9; abundance: NA; j_gene: TRBJ2-2; CDR3aa: CASSLAGAYTGELFF; CDR3nt: TGTGCCAGCAGCTTAGCGGGGGCTTACACCGGGGAGCTGTTTTTT
d_gene: NA; v_gene: TRBV4-3; abundance: NA; j_gene: TRBJ1-4; CDR3aa: CASSQPVEGPATNEKLFF; CDR3nt: TGCGCCAGCAGCCAGCCCGTAGAGGGCCCCGCAACTAATGAAAAACTGTTTTTT
d_gene: NA; v_gene: TRBV20-1; abundance: NA; j_gene: TRBJ2-7; CDR3aa: CSVTGATYEQYF; CDR3nt: TGCAGTGTGACGGGAGCGACCTACGAGCAGTACTTC
d_gene: TRBD2; v_gene: TRBV7-9; abundance: NA; j_gene: TRBJ2-5; CDR3aa: CASSLLADKETQYF; CDR3nt: TGTGCCAGCAGCTTACTAGCGGATAAAGAGACCCAGTACTTC
d_gene: TRBD2; v_gene: TRBV5-1; abundance: few; j_gene: TRBJ2-2; CDR3aa: CASSFVLAGATGELFF; CDR3nt: TGCGCCAGCAGCTTTGTCCTAGCGGGGGCCACCGGGGAGCTGTTTTTT
d_gene: NA; v_gene: TRBV4-1; abundance: NA; j_gene: TRBJ1-4; CDR3aa: CASSHPGLSNEKLFF; CDR3nt: TGCGCCAGCAGCCACCCGGGACTCTCTAATGAAAAACTGTTTTTT
d_gene: TRBD1; v_gene: TRBV20-1; abundance: few; j_gene: TRBJ1-5; CDR3aa: CSASRGLLGQNQPQHF; CDR3nt: TGCAGTGCTAGTAGGGGACTTTTGGGACAGAATCAGCCCCAGCATTTT
d_gene: TRBD1; v_gene: TRBV7-2; abundance: NA; j_gene: TRBJ2-1; CDR3aa: CASSLWGQSNNEQFF; CDR3nt: TGTGCCAGCAGCTTATGGGGACAGAGCAACAATGAGCAGTTCTTC
d_gene: NA; v_gene: TRBV5-1; abundance: NA; j_gene: TRBJ2-7; CDR3aa: CASSGGEFPYEQYF; CDR3nt: TGCGCCAGCAGCGGGGGAGAGTTTCCGTACGAGCAGTACTTC
d_gene: NA; v_gene: TRBV7-9; abundance: NA; j_gene: TRBJ1-3; CDR3aa: CASSPPGNTIYF; CDR3nt: TGTGCCAGCAGCCCTCCTGGAAACACCATATATTTT
d_gene: NA; v_gene: TRBV29-1; abundance: many; j_gene: TRBJ1-2; CDR3aa: CSVLNSTGGYTF; CDR3nt: TGCAGCGTTTTGAACAGTACGGGAGGCTACACCTTC
d_gene: TRBD1; v_gene: TRBV5-1; abundance: few; j_gene: TRBJ2-3; CDR3aa: CASSTNSRGSTDTQYF; CDR3nt: TGCGCCAGCAGCACCAATTCCAGGGGGAGCACAGATACGCAGTATTTT
d_gene: NA; v_gene: TRBV7-2; abundance: few; j_gene: TRBJ2-5; CDR3aa: CASSFSSGEETQYF; CDR3nt: TGTGCCAGCAGCTTTAGTTCAGGGGAAGAGACCCAGTACTTC
d_gene: NA; v_gene: TRBV20-1; abundance: few; j_gene: TRBJ1-4; CDR3aa: CSAQPAEKLFF; CDR3nt: TGCAGTGCACAACCCGCTGAAAAACTGTTTTTT
d_gene: NA; v_gene: TRBV18; abundance: NA; j_gene: TRBJ1-1; CDR3aa: CASSLSAEAFF; CDR3nt: TGTGCCAGCTCACTTTCGGCCGAGGCTTTCTTT
d_gene: NA; v_gene: TRBV18; abundance: NA; j_gene: TRBJ2-2; CDR3aa: CASSPLEYAGELFF; CDR3nt: TGTGCCAGCTCACCCCTGGAGTACGCCGGGGAGCTGTTTTTT
d_gene: TRBD1; v_gene: TRBV6-5; abundance: NA; j_gene: TRBJ1-4; CDR3aa: CASSYQSDRGREKLFF; CDR3nt: TGTGCCAGCAGTTACCAATCGGACAGGGGGCGCGAAAAACTGTTTTTT
d_gene: NA; v_gene: TRBV7-9; abundance: NA; j_gene: TRBJ1-2; CDR3aa: CASSLNGGSYGYTF; CDR3nt: TGTGCCAGCAGCTTGAACGGGGGGAGCTATGGCTACACCTTC
d_gene: TRBD1; v_gene: TRBV4-3; abundance: once; j_gene: TRBJ2-1; CDR3aa: CASSQGRGGQGISDEQFF; CDR3nt: TGCGCCAGCAGCCAAGGTCGAGGGGGACAGGGTATTTCCGATGAGCAGTTCTTC
d_gene: NA; v_gene: TRBV7-2; abundance: NA; j_gene: TRBJ2-5; CDR3aa: CASSLMGAAQETQYF; CDR3nt: TGTGCCAGCAGCCTGATGGGGGCGGCCCAAGAGACCCAGTACTTC
d_gene: TRBD1; v_gene: TRBV12-3/TRBV12-4; abundance: NA; j_gene: TRBJ2-1; CDR3aa: CASSDRGRGEQFF; CDR3nt: TGTGCCAGCAGCGACAGGGGCAGGGGTGAGCAGTTCTTC
d_gene: NA; v_gene: TRBV15; abundance: NA; j_gene: TRBJ2-3; CDR3aa: CATSRGQLVTDTQYF; CDR3nt: TGTGCCACCAGCCGGGGACAACTAGTTACAGATACGCAGTATTTT
d_gene: TRBD2; v_gene: TRBV6-5; abundance: NA; j_gene: TRBJ2-3; CDR3aa: CASSYSLAVGTDTQYF; CDR3nt: TGTGCCAGCAGTTATAGTCTAGCGGTGGGGACAGATACGCAGTATTTT
d_gene: NA; v_gene: TRBV11-1; abundance: NA; j_gene: TRBJ2-2; CDR3aa: CASSTADKGRLNTGELFF; CDR3nt: TGTGCCAGCAGTACGGCGGATAAGGGACGGCTGAACACCGGGGAGCTGTTTTTT
d_gene: NA; v_gene: TRBV28; abundance: few; j_gene: TRBJ2-3; CDR3aa: CASSRPGPRADTQYF; CDR3nt: TGTGCCAGCAGCCGACCGGGACCCAGGGCAGATACGCAGTATTTT
d_gene: NA; v_gene: TRBV18; abundance: few; j_gene: TRBJ2-2; CDR3aa: CASSPIEEGTGELFF; CDR3nt: TGTGCCAGCTCACCCATTGAGGAAGGCACCGGGGAGCTGTTTTTT
d_gene: NA; v_gene: TRBV6-2/TRBV6-3; abundance: few; j_gene: TRBJ2-3; CDR3aa: CASSYLRETTDTQYF; CDR3nt: TGTGCCAGCAGTTACTTGCGGGAAACCACAGATACGCAGTATTTT
d_gene: NA; v_gene: TRBV5-4; abundance: once; j_gene: TRBJ1-1; CDR3aa: CASSLAGRDVAEAFF; CDR3nt: TGTGCCAGCAGCTTGGCAGGGCGAGACGTCGCTGAAGCTTTCTTT
d_gene: NA; v_gene: TRBV28; abundance: few; j_gene: TRBJ2-7; CDR3aa: CASTSGALSYEQYF; CDR3nt: TGTGCCAGCACTTCAGGGGCGCTGTCCTACGAGCAGTACTTC
d_gene: NA; v_gene: TRBV5-5; abundance: few; j_gene: TRBJ2-1; CDR3aa: CASSFNFRSSYNEQFF; CDR3nt: TGTGCCAGCAGCTTTAACTTCCGTAGCTCCTACAATGAGCAGTTCTTC
d_gene: NA; v_gene: TRBV5-1; abundance: NA; j_gene: TRBJ1-3; CDR3aa: CASSFGPSGNTIYF; CDR3nt: TGCGCCAGCAGCTTCGGCCCCTCTGGAAACACCATATATTTT
d_gene: NA; v_gene: TRBV4-1; abundance: few; j_gene: TRBJ2-4; CDR3aa: CASSQEMGIQYF; CDR3nt: TGCGCCAGCAGCCAAGAAATGGGCATTCAGTACTTC
d_gene: NA; v_gene: TRBV18; abundance: NA; j_gene: TRBJ2-5; CDR3aa: CASSTYRDGTQYF; CDR3nt: TGTGCCAGCTCAACATACAGGGACGGGACCCAGTACTTC
d_gene: NA; v_gene: TRBV20-1; abundance: NA; j_gene: TRBJ1-2; CDR3aa: CSASWGVLGGYTF; CDR3nt: TGCAGTGCTAGTTGGGGGGTGTTAGGTGGCTACACCTTC
d_gene: NA; v_gene: TRBV5-1; abundance: NA; j_gene: TRBJ2-7; CDR3aa: CASSPWPGASSYEQYF; CDR3nt: TGCGCCAGCAGCCCCTGGCCGGGGGCGAGCTCCTACGAGCAGTACTTC